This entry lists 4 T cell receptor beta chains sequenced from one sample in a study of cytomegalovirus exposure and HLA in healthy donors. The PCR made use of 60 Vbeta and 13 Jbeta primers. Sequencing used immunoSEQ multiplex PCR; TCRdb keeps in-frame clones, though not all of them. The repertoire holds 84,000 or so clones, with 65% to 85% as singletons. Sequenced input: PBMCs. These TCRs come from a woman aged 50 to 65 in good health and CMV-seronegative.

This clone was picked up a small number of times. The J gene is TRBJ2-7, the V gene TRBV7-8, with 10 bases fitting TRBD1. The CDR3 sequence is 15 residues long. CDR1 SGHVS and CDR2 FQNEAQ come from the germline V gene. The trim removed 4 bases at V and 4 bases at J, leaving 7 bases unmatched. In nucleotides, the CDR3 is TGTGCCAGCAGCTCCGGGACAGGGGAAGTTTACGAGCAGTACTTC. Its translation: CASSSGTGEVYEQYF.

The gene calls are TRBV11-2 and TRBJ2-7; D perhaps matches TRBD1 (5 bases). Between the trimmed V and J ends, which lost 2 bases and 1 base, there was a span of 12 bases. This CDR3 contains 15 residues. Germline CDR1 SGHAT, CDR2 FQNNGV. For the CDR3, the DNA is TGTGCCAGCAGCTTAACTCAGGGTTCTTCCTACGAGCAGTACGTC. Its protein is CASSLTQGSSYEQYV.

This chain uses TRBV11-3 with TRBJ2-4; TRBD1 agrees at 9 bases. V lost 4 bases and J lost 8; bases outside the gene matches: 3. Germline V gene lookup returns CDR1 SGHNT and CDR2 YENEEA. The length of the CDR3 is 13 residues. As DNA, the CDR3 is TGTGCCAGCAGCTCCGACAGGGGGGACATTCAGTACTTC. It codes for CASSSDRGDIQYF.

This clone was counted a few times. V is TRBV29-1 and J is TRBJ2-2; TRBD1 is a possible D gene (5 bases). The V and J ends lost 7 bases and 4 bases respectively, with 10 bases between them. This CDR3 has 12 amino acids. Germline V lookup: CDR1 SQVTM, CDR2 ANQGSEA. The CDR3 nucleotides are TGCAGCGGACAGCCCACCACCGGGGAGCTGTTTTTT. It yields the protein CSGQPTTGELFF.